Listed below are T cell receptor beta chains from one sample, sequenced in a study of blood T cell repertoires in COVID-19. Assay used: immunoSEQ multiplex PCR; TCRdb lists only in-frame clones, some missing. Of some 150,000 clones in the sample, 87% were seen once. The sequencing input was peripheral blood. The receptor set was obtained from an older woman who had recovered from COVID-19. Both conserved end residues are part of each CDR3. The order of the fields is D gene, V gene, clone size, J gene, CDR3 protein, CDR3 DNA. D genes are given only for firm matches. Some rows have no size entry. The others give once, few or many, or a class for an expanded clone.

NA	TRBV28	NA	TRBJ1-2	CASSSGQEHYTF	TGTGCCAGCAGTTCGGGACAAGAACACTACACCTTC
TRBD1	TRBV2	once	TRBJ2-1	CASSGRDRWFF	TGTGCCAGCAGTGGCCGGGACAGGTGGTTCTTC
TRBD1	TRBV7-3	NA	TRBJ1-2	CASLGQGAGGYTF	TGTGCCAGCTTGGGACAGGGGGCAGGTGGCTACACCTTC
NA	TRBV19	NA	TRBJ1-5	CASRWNAGDHSNQPQHF	TGTGCCAGTAGATGGAATGCAGGCGACCATAGCAATCAGCCCCAGCATTTT
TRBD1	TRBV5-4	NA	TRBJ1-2	CASRNPGQGSYGYTF	TGTGCCAGCAGAAACCCGGGACAGGGCTCCTATGGCTACACCTTC
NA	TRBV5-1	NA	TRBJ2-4	CASSPGLPQTNIQYF	TGCGCCAGCAGCCCCGGACTACCCCAAACAAACATTCAGTACTTC
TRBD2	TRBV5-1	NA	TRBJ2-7	CASSTQTSGSVRDF	TGCGCCAGCAGCACCCAGACTAGCGGCTCGGTGAGGGACTTC
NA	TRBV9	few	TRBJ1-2	CASSVNLQGVYGYTF	TGTGCCAGCAGCGTAAACTTACAGGGAGTCTATGGCTACACCTTC
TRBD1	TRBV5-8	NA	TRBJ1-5	CASSTGTESNQPQHF	TGTGCCAGCAGCACGGGGACAGAAAGCAATCAGCCCCAGCATTTT
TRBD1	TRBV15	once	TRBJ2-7	CATSRNTGDGQYF	TGTGCCACCAGCAGGAACACAGGGGACGGGCAGTACTTC
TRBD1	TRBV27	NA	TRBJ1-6	CASSLSGGYSPLHF	TGTGCCAGCAGTTTATCAGGGGGCTATTCACCCCTCCACTTT
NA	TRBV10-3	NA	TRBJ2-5	CAISENNQETQYF	TGTGCCATCAGTGAAAATAACCAAGAGACCCAGTACTTC
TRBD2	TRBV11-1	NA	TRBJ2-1	CASSWAAGGPGGEQFF	TGTGCCAGCAGCTGGGCCGCGGGGGGCCCGGGTGGTGAGCAGTTCTTC
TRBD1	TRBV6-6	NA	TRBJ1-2	CASSQTGGTYGYTF	TGTGCCAGCAGTCAGACAGGGGGCACCTATGGCTACACCTTC
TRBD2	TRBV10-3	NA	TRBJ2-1	CAISVRGDRNEQFF	TGTGCCATCAGTGTGCGGGGGGACCGCAATGAGCAGTTCTTC